The source of this TCR beta chain is a study of blood T cells in healthy people across ages (dated by TCRdb to about 2015). Study-level background: Template switching captured roughly one uniquely barcoded TCR beta cDNA molecule per two T cells in model experiments. The study analyzed two additional independent replicas of 1 million unique cDNA reads from the same blood draw for two donors, one aged 18 to 30 and one aged 80 or older. To track age-related changes in TCR beta repertoire diversity, the study relied on deep sequencing normalized with unique cDNA molecular identifiers. The donors were divided into four age groups: young (average about 15 years), middle-aged (about 39), aged (around 59) and long-lived (roughly 82).

The CDR3, from cysteine to phenylalanine, totals 13 residues. The read is trimmed to its CDR3 DNA, 39 bases read in frame from base 1. The full study reports these points: Estimates of total diversity from one million sequenced T cells were regarded as lower bounds and underestimates. Since profiling was done on bulk unsorted PBMCs, naive and antigen-experienced compartments could not be conclusively compared. Compared with the aged group, the long-lived group had more naive CD4+ T cells, fewer expanded clones and increased TCR diversity, a pattern suggesting age selection. Donor CMV infection status was unknown, potentially confounding age-related changes in expanded clonotypes. There was a strong correlation between observed TCR beta diversity and the percentage of naive T cells measured by flow cytometry. As age increased, observed TCR beta diversity per million T cells dropped in a roughly linear way, and a significant reduction was already evident by age 40.

Comments on this clonotype: Its recognized antigen is unknown. Within one base of it there is no much larger clone, and no base qualities were kept.

Library generation was performed with 5' RACE. Data came from an Illumina HiSeq 2500. A second PCR of roughly 6 to 11 cycles was run with a J-beta primer mix and a sample-barcoded 5' primer. Each TCR beta cDNA molecule received a unique molecular identifier from a template-switch 5' adaptor carrying 12 random nucleotides. Each sample yielded at least 3 million CDR3-containing paired-end reads. The Mint cDNA synthesis kit, primed by a TRBC-specific oligonucleotide, was used to synthesize first-strand cDNA from all RNA. After uracil-DNA glycosylase treatment, a first 18-cycle PCR used universal primers M1SS and BC2_uni_R on all cDNA. On the authors' methods: For normalization, 1 million high-quality reads were randomly selected from each sample, with every read carrying a distinct molecular identifier. Reads sharing molecular identifiers were discarded rather than binned into consensus sequences. MiTCR, run with a Q25 quality threshold and the strictest error-elimination algorithm, handled CDR3 identification, clonotype clustering and error correction. A nonparametric unseen species model with Euler transformation was used to estimate lower-bound total TCR beta diversity. TCRdb reworked the public reads: Q25 trimming with fastp, MiXCR clone assembly, productive beta chains retained. Rows matching on CDR3 protein sequence are summarized as one entry with the most common DNA and genes. These V and J calls are TCRdb output, not the study's own analysis. Recorded for this sample are hundreds of thousands of distinct CDR3 sequences; less than 25% of them occurred a single time. The ten largest clones capture roughly 9.4% of the sample.

The approximately 41 donors, aged roughly 6 to 95 years, were systemically healthy Caucasian individuals from Russia. Each donor gave 8.5 to 10 milliliters of peripheral blood, collected into EDTA-treated Vacutainer tubes. Ficoll-Paque density-gradient centrifugation was used to isolate PBMCs, with at least 6 million per sample. Trizol reagent was used to extract total RNA from the PBMCs, yielding at least 5.5 micrograms per sample. For every donor, an aliquot of PBMCs went through flow cytometry to measure the percentages of naive CD45RAhigh/CD27high T cells. These data were also reused for a study on T cells of mothers and their children. As noted in the second study: The donors were nine systemically healthy Caucasian individuals, made up of three mothers and their six children. cDNA synthesis used all of the extracted RNA, with roughly 1.5 ug of RNA in each 15 ul reaction. In the second PCR, the M1S primer added sample barcodes and 2-4 random nucleotides. Each mother yielded over 9.5 million TCR beta CDR3 reads and each child a few million reads. Thymic selection shapes the output of TCR recombination in a similar way in related and unrelated pairs, and inherited differences have a minor effect. Normalized repertoire overlap in related mother-child pairs was always slightly higher than in unrelated mother-child pairs, but the difference was never significant. Persistent microchimeric T cell clones were not detected, at a sensitivity of approximately 100 clones per million clonotypes. In the study, deep NGS was used to compare the TCR beta repertoires of mothers and children, and features distinguishing related mother-child pairs from unrelated individuals were sought. Mothers averaged about 40 +/- 4 years of age and children averaged about 12 +/- 4 years. After adapters were ligated using NEBNext reagents, the libraries underwent 100+100 nt paired-end sequencing on an Illumina HiSeq 2000. To prevent cross-contamination, the mother and child libraries were prepared a month apart and were sequenced in separate runs. For each donor, somewhere between about 500,000 and 2,300,000 distinct TCR beta clonotypes were identified. Naive TCR beta clonotypes were estimated from low-frequency clonotypes matched to each donor's FACS-determined naive share, without sorting.

The TCR comes from a boy between 10 and 17 years old in good health. The rearrangement joined TRBV12-3 or TRBV12-4 to TRBJ2-5, with no D gene named confidently. The DNA end lines up better with TRBJ2-1; the J call may be wrong. The source material was blood. CDR3 region: CASSLALKGEQFF. At the DNA level, the sequence is TGTGCCAGCAGTTTAGCTCTTAAGGGTGAGCAGTTCTTC.